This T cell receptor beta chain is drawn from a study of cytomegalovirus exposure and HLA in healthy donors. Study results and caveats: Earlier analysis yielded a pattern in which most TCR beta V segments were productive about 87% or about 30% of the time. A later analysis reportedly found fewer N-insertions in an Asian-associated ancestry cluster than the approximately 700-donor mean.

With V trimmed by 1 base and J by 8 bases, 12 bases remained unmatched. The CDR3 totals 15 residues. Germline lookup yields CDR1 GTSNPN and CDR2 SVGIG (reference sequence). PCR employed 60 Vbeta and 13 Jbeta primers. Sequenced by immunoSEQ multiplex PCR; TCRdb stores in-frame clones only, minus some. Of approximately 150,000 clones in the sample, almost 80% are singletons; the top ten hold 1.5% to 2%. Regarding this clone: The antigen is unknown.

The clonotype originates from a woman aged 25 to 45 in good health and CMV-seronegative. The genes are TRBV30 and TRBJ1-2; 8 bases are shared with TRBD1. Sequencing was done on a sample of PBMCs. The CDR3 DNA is TGTGCCTGGAGTGCCTATTCGACAGGGGATCAGGGCTACACCTTC. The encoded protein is CAWSAYSTGDQGYTF.